A single sample is the source of the 16 T cell receptor beta chains below, sequenced in a study of T cell responses to AZD1222 COVID-19 vaccine (dated by TCRdb to about 2021). Libraries came from the immunoSEQ multiplex PCR assay. TCRdb retrieved this table from immuneACCESS and kept in-frame rearrangements only. Not all clones are present; in checked studies, unresolved V genes account for under half, and no reason is known for the remainder. The sample profile shows 100,000 to 130,000 clones; 70% to 90% of them were found once. The ten largest clones add up to around 4.7% of the sample. The time point label on this specimen signifies: about 28 days (+/-7) after the second vaccine dose. The sample consisted of peripheral blood, taken 28 days after the second AZD1222 dose. Receptors originate from an adult who received the AZD1222 COVID-19 vaccine.

The chain couples TRBV5-1 to TRBJ1-2, with D possibly TRBD1 on 5 matching bases. Trimming removed 0 bases from V and 3 bases from J, with 12 bases in between. The CDR3 extends over 15 amino acids. Germline V gene data show CDR1 as SGHRS and CDR2 as YFSETQ. CDR3 in amino acids: CASSLGGGSDYGYTF. The CDR3 DNA is TGCGCCAGCAGCTTGGGCGGGGGATCTGACTATGGCTACACCTTC.

The chain carries TRBV7-8 and TRBJ1-5; D is perhaps TRBD1 (5 bases). Between the trimmed V and J ends, which lost 1 base and 4 bases, there was a span of 11 bases. Germline assignment: CDR1 SGHVS and CDR2 FQNEAQ. The CDR3 totals 15 residues. Here the CDR3 DNA reads TGTGCCAGCAGCTTAGGAGGGGTCGGGAATCAGCCCCAGCATTTT. Its protein is CASSLGGVGNQPQHF.

The V call is TRBV7-6, the J call TRBJ1-3, with 8 bases aligning to TRBD1. Germline V CDR1 and CDR2: SGHVS, FNYEAQ. After removal of 4 bases from V and 1 base from J, the junction contained 3 bases not matched to a gene. This CDR3 spans 15 amino acids. The CDR3 coding sequence is TGTGCCAGCAGCTACGGACAGGGATCTGGAAACACCATATATTTT. Its translation is CASSYGQGSGNTIYF.

V usage is TRBV12-3 or TRBV12-4 and J usage is TRBJ1-1; D is unclear. With 3 bases removed from V and 11 bases from J, the gap between germline ends came to 10 bases. This CDR3 has 11 residues. This CDR3 reads CASSFSGEAFF. The CDR3, as DNA: TGTGCCAGCAGTTTCTCTGGGGAGGCTTTCTTT.

The CDR3: CSVEGAGTSEQYF. The CDR3 DNA reads as TGCAGCGTTGAAGGGGCAGGTACTAGCGAGCAGTACTTC. V is TRBV29-1 and J is TRBJ2-7, with TRBD2 as a possible D gene (5 bases). The V gene lost 1 base and the J gene lost 6 bases, with 13 bases spanning the gap. This CDR3 comprises 13 residues. CDR1 SQVTM and CDR2 ANQGSEA come from the germline V gene.

The CDR3 loop is CAWSVVISYEQYF. The CDR3 region has the DNA TGTGCCTGGAGTGTGGTTATCTCCTACGAGCAGTACTTC. The V and J genes are TRBV30 and TRBJ2-7, with D uncertain. V lost 0 bases and J lost 0, with 6 bases in between. The CDR3 has 13 amino acids. Looked up from germline, CDR1 is GTSNPN and CDR2 is SVGIG (reference sequence).

The V call is TRBV18, the J call TRBJ1-5, with 8 bases lining up with TRBD1. Looked up from germline, CDR1 is KGHSH and CDR2 is LQKENI. This CDR3 comprises 13 residues. With 4 bases clipped from V and 7 bases from J, the junction kept 3 bases outside the gene matches. The DNA of the CDR3 is TGTGCCAGCTCACGGACAGGGAACCAGCCCCAGCATTTT. Its translation is CASSRTGNQPQHF.

This rearrangement joins TRBV2 to TRBJ1-5; D unresolved. Trimming took 4 bases from V and 1 from J, leaving 8 bases between them. The CDR3 has 14 amino acids. The germline gives CDR1 SNHLY, CDR2 FYNNEI. CDR3 protein: CASSVRVSNQPQHF. Here the CDR3 DNA reads TGTGCCAGCAGTGTAAGGGTAAGCAATCAGCCCCAGCATTTT.

The chain couples TRBV5-6 to TRBJ1-2; TRBD1 agrees at 7 bases. V was clipped by 7 bases and J by 3 bases; unmatched bases: 15. The germline V gene has CDR1 SGHDT and CDR2 YYEEEE. The CDR3 length is 16 residues. The CDR3 here is CASRPTWGGGDYGYTF. The CDR3 DNA reads as TGTGCCAGCCGACCTACCTGGGGAGGGGGCGACTATGGCTACACCTTC.

The chain couples TRBV7-9 to TRBJ1-1; tentative D call: TRBD1 (5 bases). V gave up 1 base and J gave up 6 bases, with 9 bases separating them. This CDR3 contains 13 residues. Per germline, CDR1 SEHNR and CDR2 FQNEAQ (reference sequence). The CDR3: CASSLEPGPEAFF. The CDR3 DNA sequence: TGTGCCAGCAGCTTAGAGCCGGGACCTGAAGCTTTCTTT.

This clone has only a few counts. J is TRBJ2-7 and V is TRBV7-9; TRBD1 might be the D (6 bases). Trimming left V 4 bases short and J 0 bases short, with 22 bases between. This CDR3 has 18 amino acids. Germline CDR1 is SEHNR and CDR2 is FQNEAQ (reference sequence). CDR3 in DNA: TGTGCCAGCAGCTCCGTCTCCGGGACACCGACTCACTCCTACGAGCAGTACTTC. Its protein product is CASSSVSGTPTHSYEQYF.

This rearrangement joins TRBV5-1 to TRBJ2-5, with 11 bases lining up with TRBD2. V dropped 0 bases and J dropped 4; count of bases not matched to a gene: 2. Germline CDR1 SGHRS, CDR2 YFSETQ. The CDR3 extends over 15 amino acids. For the CDR3, the DNA is TGCGCCAGCAGCTTGGCGACTAGCGGGGTAGAGACCCAGTACTTC. Amino acids: CASSLATSGVETQYF.

The chain has TRBV7-2 and TRBJ2-7; tentative D call: TRBD2 (6 bases). The CDR3 extends over 14 amino acids. In germline, CDR1 is SGHTA, CDR2 FQGNSA. The V gene lost 1 base and the J gene lost 6 bases, with 13 bases spanning the gap. CDR3: CASSLGGEGGEQYF. The CDR3 nucleotides are TGTGCCAGCAGCTTAGGAGGCGAGGGAGGCGAGCAGTACTTC. Based on the CDR3 plus reference TRBV7-2 and TRBJ2-7, the full variable domain is GAGVSQSPSNKVTEKGKDVELRCDPISGHTALYWYRQSLGQGLEFLIYFQGNSAPDKSGLPSDRFSAERTGGSVSTLTIQRTQQEDSAVYLCASSLGGEGGEQYFGPGTRLTVT.

This clone was observed a single time. The V gene is TRBV7-9, the J gene TRBJ2-1; TRBD2 might be the D (6 bases). CDR1 SEHNR and CDR2 FQNEAQ come from the germline V gene (reference sequence). The CDR3 runs 16 residues. V was cut by 5 bases and J by 4 bases, with 18 bases left in between. The CDR3: CASSPVDSGIYNEQFF. CDR3 nucleotide sequence: TGTGCCAGCAGCCCCGTTGATAGCGGCATATACAATGAGCAGTTCTTC.

This sequence joins TRBV6-1 and TRBJ1-5; 9 bases fit TRBD1. CDR3 length: 16 residues. Trimming cost V 4 bases and J 3 bases; bases outside gene matches: 7. Germline-derived CDR1 and CDR2 are MNHNS and SASEGT. This chain's CDR3 is CASSALGQGLNQPQHF. For the CDR3, the DNA is TGTGCCAGCAGTGCCCTGGGACAGGGCCTCAATCAGCCCCAGCATTTT.

The chain couples TRBV7-9 to TRBJ2-7; maybe TRBD1 (6 bases). There are 15 residues in the CDR3. Germline V gene lookup returns CDR1 SEHNR and CDR2 FQNEAQ (reference sequence). Trimming cost V 6 bases and J 0 bases, with 15 bases left between them. The CDR3 nucleotides read TGTGCCAGCAGTTTGACAGGCCGTAGCTCCTACGAGCAGTACTTC. Its protein is CASSLTGRSSYEQYF.